The present T cell receptor (beta chain) was sequenced within a study of T cells in Graves' hyperthyroidism and ophthalmopathy. Study findings and constraints: From stable hyperthyroidism, ophthalmopathy was separated by a 13 V-J model.

Template material for amplifying TCR beta CDR3 regions consisted of RNA transcripts. When the TCR CDR3 underwent first-round RT-PCR, the HTBI primer set was used. One entry per CDR3 protein results from TCRdb running MiXCR on the multiplex PCR reads. The sample records fewer than 200,000 distinct CDR3 sequences, more than 15% being singletons. This clonotype was detected ten times or more. Its antigen is not identified. The sample taken for sequencing was blood. The source of this sequence is a woman in her forties or fifties with Graves' hyperthyroidism.

CDR3 DNA sequence: TGTGCCAGCAGTAGGGACACCGGCGAGCAGTACTTC. As protein: CASSRDTGEQYF. V is TRBV12-3 or TRBV12-4 and J is TRBJ2-7; D possibly corresponds to TRBD1 (6 bases). The ends were cut back, 5 bases at V and 6 bases at J, with 11 bases in the middle. This CDR3 has 12 residues.